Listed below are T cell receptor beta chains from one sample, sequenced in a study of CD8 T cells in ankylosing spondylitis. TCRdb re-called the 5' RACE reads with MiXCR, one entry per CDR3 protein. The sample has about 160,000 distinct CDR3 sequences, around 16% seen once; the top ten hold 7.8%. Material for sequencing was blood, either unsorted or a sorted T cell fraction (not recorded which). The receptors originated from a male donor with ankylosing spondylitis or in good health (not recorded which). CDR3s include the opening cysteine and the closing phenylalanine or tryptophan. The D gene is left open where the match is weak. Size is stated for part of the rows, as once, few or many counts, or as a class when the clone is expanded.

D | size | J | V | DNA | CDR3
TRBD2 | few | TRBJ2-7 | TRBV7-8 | TGTGCCAGCAGCTTAAAGACTAGCGGTCCGATGAATGCCTACGAGCAGTACTTC | CASSLKTSGPMNAYEQYF
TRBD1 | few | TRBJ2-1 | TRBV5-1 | TGCGCCAGCAGCTCCTCCGGGACAGGGATCTACAATGAGCAGTTCTTC | CASSSSGTGIYNEQFF
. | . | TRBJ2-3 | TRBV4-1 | TGCGCCAGCAGCCAAGTTCCAGGGGACGATACGCAGTATTTT | CASSQVPGDDTQYF
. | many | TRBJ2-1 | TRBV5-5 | TGTGCCAGCAGCTTGGTTCGTGGTGAGCAGTTCTTC | CASSLVRGEQFF
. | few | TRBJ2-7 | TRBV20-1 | TGCAGTGCTAGAGATCTGACTACGGGCGAGCAGTACTTC | CSARDLTTGEQYF
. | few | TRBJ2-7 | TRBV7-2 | TGTGCCAGCCGCCGGGACGGCGAGCAGTACTTC | CASRRDGEQYF
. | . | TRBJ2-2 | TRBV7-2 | TGTGCCAGCAGCTTAGGTTCGAGCGGAGTTTACACCGGGGAGCTGTTTTTT | CASSLGSSGVYTGELFF
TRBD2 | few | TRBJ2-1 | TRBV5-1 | TGCGCCAGCAGGGAGCTTCGGGGGGAGGGATACAATGAGCAGTTCTTC | CASRELRGEGYNEQFF
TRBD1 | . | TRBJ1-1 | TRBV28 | TGTGCCAGCAGTCTTCGGACAGGGGCCTATTCCGCTTTCTTT | CASSLRTGAYSAFF
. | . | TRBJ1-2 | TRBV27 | TGTGCCAGCAGTTTCGCCGAGGGGGTCGATGGCTACACCTTC | CASSFAEGVDGYTF
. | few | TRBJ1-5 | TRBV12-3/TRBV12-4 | TGTGCCAGCAGTTTAGCGCTGGTCGGGAATCAGCCCCAGCATTTT | CASSLALVGNQPQHF
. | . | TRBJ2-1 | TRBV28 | TGTGCCAGCCACGGACGGCGCCTTTTCGATGAGCAGTTCTTC | CASHGRRLFDEQFF
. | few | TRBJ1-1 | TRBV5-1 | TGCGCCAGCAGCCGCCCGCTGGGGGGGACTGAAGCTTTCTTT | CASSRPLGGTEAFF
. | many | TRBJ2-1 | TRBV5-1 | TGCGCCAGCAGCTTGGTTTCGGGGGGCGCATCTTATGAGCAGTTCTTC | CASSLVSGGASYEQFF
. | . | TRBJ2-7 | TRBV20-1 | TGCAGTGCAGCGGAGGCCTTAAGCTCCTACGAGCAGTACTTC | CSAAEALSSYEQYF
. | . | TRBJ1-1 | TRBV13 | TGTGCCAGCGGAAGGAACACTGAAGCTTTCTTT | CASGRNTEAFF
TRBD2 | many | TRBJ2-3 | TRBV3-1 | TGTGCCAGCAGCCACAGACTAGCGGGAGGGAGAGATACGCAGTATTTT | CASSHRLAGGRDTQYF
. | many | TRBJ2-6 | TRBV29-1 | TGCAGCGTTCTACGGTTTTCCTCTGGGGCCAACGTCCTGACTTTC | CSVLRFSSGANVLTF
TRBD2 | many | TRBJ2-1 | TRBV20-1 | TGCAGTGCTAGAGGGCTAGCGGGCTACAATGAGCAGTTCTTC | CSARGLAGYNEQFF
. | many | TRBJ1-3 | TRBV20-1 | TGCAGTGCTCGGGGAGGACCTCTCGGAAACACCATATATTTT | CSARGGPLGNTIYF
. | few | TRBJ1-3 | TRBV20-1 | TGCAGTGCTAGGAGGCAGGGCCTCGTCTCTGGAAACACCATATATTTT | CSARRQGLVSGNTIYF
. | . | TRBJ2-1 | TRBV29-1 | TGCAGCGTTGCCGCCAGGGGTTACAATGAGCAGTTCTTC | CSVAARGYNEQFF